A single sample gave rise to the 26 T cell receptor beta chains below, sequenced in a study of T cell responses to AZD1222 COVID-19 vaccine. Method: immunoSEQ multiplex PCR; TCRdb's copy keeps in-frame clones and lacks some. The data hold 100,000 or so clones, with 85% to 95% observed a single time. Sequenced here: peripheral blood, sampled on day 0 of AZD1222 vaccination. These receptors were collected from an adult in good health.

This clone was seen only once. This chain links TRBV3-1 (or the pseudogene TRBV3-2) with TRBJ2-1; either TRBD1 or TRBD2 may supply D (5 bases each). V was trimmed by 5 bases and J by 1 base, leaving 12 bases between them. In germline, CDR1 is LGHDT, CDR2 YNNKEL (reference sequence). The CDR3 covers 15 residues. The CDR3 region has the DNA TGTGCCAGCAGCTCCCGGGACCTGTCCTACAATGAGCAGTTCTTC. It codes for CASSSRDLSYNEQFF.

J is TRBJ1-5 and V is TRBV28; no firm D call. This CDR3 region has 15 residues. V gave up 4 bases and J gave up 6 bases, with 16 bases separating them. Germline values: CDR1 MDHEN, CDR2 SYDVKM. The CDR3 sequence: CASSSPQEVAQPQHF. Written as DNA, the CDR3 is TGTGCCAGCAGTTCCCCCCAGGAGGTCGCTCAGCCCCAGCATTTT. Full variable domain (remainder filled in from reference TRBV28 and TRBJ1-5): DVKVTQSSRYLVKRTGEKVFLECVQDMDHENMFWYRQDPGLGLRLIYFSYDVKMKEKGDIPEGYSVSREKKERFSLILESASTNQTSMYLCASSSPQEVAQPQHFGDGTRLSIL.

This clone is a singleton in its sample. The CDR3 sequence: CASSPASGISYEQYF. DNA of the CDR3: TGTGCCAGCAGCCCGGCCAGCGGGATCTCCTACGAGCAGTACTTC. The V call is TRBV28, the J call TRBJ2-7; 7 bases are a match to TRBD2. V was pared by 6 bases and J by 0 bases, with 8 bases of the junction left unmatched. Germline V gene sequence: CDR1 MDHEN, CDR2 SYDVKM. The CDR3 is 15 residues long. The entire variable domain, with the rest obtained from reference TRBV28 and TRBJ2-7, is as follows: DVKVTQSSRYLVKRTGEKVFLECVQDMDHENMFWYRQDPGLGLRLIYFSYDVKMKEKGDIPEGYSVSREKKERFSLILESASTNQTSMYLCASSPASGISYEQYFGPGTRLTVT.

This clone was detected once. The V and J genes are TRBV4-1 and TRBJ1-3; D might be TRBD1 (6 bases). The CDR3 contains 16 residues. Trimming left V 0 bases short and J 4 bases short, with 13 bases between. CDR1 MGHRA and CDR2 YSYEKL come from the germline V gene. CDR3 loop: CASSQDPAGEGNTIYF. CDR3 sequence (DNA): TGCGCCAGCAGCCAAGATCCAGCAGGGGAAGGAAACACCATATATTTT.

The rearrangement uses TRBV6-5 and TRBJ2-2, with 10 bases that match TRBD1. This CDR3 contains 14 residues. Germline V gene lookup returns CDR1 MNHEY and CDR2 SVGAGI. The V segment lost 6 bases and the J segment 4 bases; nucleotides outside the gene matches: 2. CDR3 residues: CASRGQGFTGELFF. CDR3 DNA: TGTGCCAGCAGGGGACAGGGGTTCACCGGGGAGCTGTTTTTT.

V and J are TRBV30 and TRBJ2-3; TRBD2 matches 11 bases. CDR1 and CDR2 from the germline V gene are GTSNPN and SVGIG (reference sequence). The CDR3 sequence is 16 residues long. Trimming cost V 2 bases and J 3 bases; bases outside gene matches: 7. The chain's CDR3 is CAWSPPGTSGTDTQYF. CDR3 sequence (DNA): TGTGCCTGGAGTCCCCCCGGGACTAGCGGAACAGATACGCAGTATTTT.

The chain uses TRBV30 and TRBJ2-1, with D possibly being TRBD1 (6 bases). V lost 7 bases to trimming and J lost 4 bases, with 14 bases between them. Germline lookup yields CDR1 GTSNPN and CDR2 SVGIG (reference sequence). CDR3 length: 13 amino acids. CDR3 coding DNA: TGTGCCTCCTCCGGAAGGGGGTACAATGAGCAGTTCTTC. This sequence encodes CASSGRGYNEQFF.

The V gene is TRBV18, the J gene TRBJ2-7; 9 nucleotides line up with TRBD1. CDR3 length: 16 residues. J was trimmed by 2 bases and V by 3 bases; bases with no gene match: 8. Germline CDR1 and CDR2: KGHSH and LQKENI. The CDR3 DNA follows: TGTGCCAGCTCACCTTCCTACCGGGACAGGGCCTACGAGCAGTACTTC. This encodes CASSPSYRDRAYEQYF.

This clone was recorded only once. The CDR3 sequence: CASQREGTEAFF. The CDR3 DNA reads TGTGCCAGTCAGAGGGAGGGCACTGAAGCTTTCTTT. J is TRBJ1-1 and V is TRBV28; no definite D call. Per the germline V gene, CDR1 is MDHEN and CDR2 is SYDVKM. V lost 9 bases, J lost 4 bases, and 12 bases lay in between. CDR3 length equals 12 residues.

This CDR3 is CASSLSRTSGSPYNEQFF. The CDR3 DNA reads as TGTGCCAGCAGTTTATCCCGGACTAGCGGGAGCCCCTACAATGAGCAGTTCTTC. The V gene is TRBV28, the J gene TRBJ2-1, with 13 bases that match TRBD2. This CDR3 comprises 18 residues. V dropped 1 base and J dropped 2; count of bases not matched to a gene: 5. CDR1 and CDR2 from the germline V gene are MDHEN and SYDVKM.

V and J are TRBV7-6 and TRBJ1-4; 8 positions match TRBD1. Unmatched junction bases numbered 20, after V lost 5 bases and J lost 3 bases. Germline V gene sequence: CDR1 SGHVS, CDR2 FNYEAQ. This CDR3 spans 20 amino acids. As DNA, the CDR3 is TGTGCCAGCAGCCTATACCCGAGGACAGGGCTTCCCCGTCCTAATGAAAAACTGTTTTTT. This codes for CASSLYPRTGLPRPNEKLFF. The full variable domain, completed using reference TRBV7-6 and TRBJ1-4, is GAGVSQSPRYKVTKRGQDVALRCDPISGHVSLYWYRQALGQGPEFLTYFNYEAQQDKSGLPNDRFSAERPEGSISTLTIQRTEQRDSAMYRCASSLYPRTGLPRPNEKLFFGSGTQLSVL.

In its sample, this clone was seen once. The DNA for the CDR3 is TGTGCCAGCAGTTTAGCCAGCCAGCCCCAGCATTTT. This gives the protein CASSLASQPQHF. The J gene is TRBJ1-5, the V gene TRBV28, with unresolved D. The CDR3 spans 12 residues. Trimming shortened V by 2 bases and J by 7 bases, and 6 bases separated the two germline ends. Germline V gene sequence: CDR1 MDHEN, CDR2 SYDVKM. The full variable domain, completed using reference TRBV28 and TRBJ1-5, is DVKVTQSSRYLVKRTGEKVFLECVQDMDHENMFWYRQDPGLGLRLIYFSYDVKMKEKGDIPEGYSVSREKKERFSLILESASTNQTSMYLCASSLASQPQHFGDGTRLSIL.

The chain links TRBV30 to TRBJ2-7; 8 bases align to TRBD1. V trimming: 5 bases; J trimming: 6 bases; junction bases outside the gene matches: 3. Per germline, CDR1 GTSNPN and CDR2 SVGIG (reference sequence). This CDR3 has 11 amino acids. The chain's CDR3 is CAWGTGGEQYF. The CDR3 nucleotides read TGTGCCTGGGGCACAGGGGGCGAGCAGTACTTC. The full variable domain, with the rest looked up from reference TRBV30 and TRBJ2-7, is SQTIHQWPATLVQPVGSPLSLECTVEGTSNPNLYWYRQAAGRGLQLLFYSVGIGQISSEVPQNLSASRPQDRQFILSSKKLLLSDSGFYLCAWGTGGEQYFGPGTRLTVT.

The V gene is TRBV13, the J gene TRBJ1-2; D is perhaps TRBD1 (5 bases). The germline CDR1 and CDR2 sequences are PRHDT and FYEKMQ (reference sequence). This CDR3 is 14 amino acids long. V was clipped by 5 bases and J by 3 bases, with 13 bases between them. The DNA for the CDR3 is TGTGCCAGCAGCCTTGAAACAGGAGACTATGGCTACACCTTC. It codes for CASSLETGDYGYTF.

The gene calls are TRBV30 and TRBJ1-2; D is unclear. The CDR3 runs 12 residues. Germline V gene data show CDR1 as GTSNPN and CDR2 as SVGIG (reference sequence). Trimming cost V 2 bases and J 3 bases, with 7 bases left between them. CDR3 sequence reads: CAWSQRDYGYTF. The CDR3 bases are TGTGCCTGGAGTCAGCGGGACTATGGCTACACCTTC.

CDR3 residues: CASSLKVGGGSNQPQHF. CDR3 coding DNA: TGTGCCAGCAGTTTAAAGGTTGGGGGCGGGAGCAATCAGCCCCAGCATTTT. The chain links TRBV28 to TRBJ1-5; D may be TRBD1 (6 bases). Germline V gene lookup returns CDR1 MDHEN and CDR2 SYDVKM. V shed 2 bases and J shed 1 base, with 15 bases lying between them. This CDR3 comprises 17 residues.

The chain joins TRBV29-1 to TRBJ2-1; no clear D. Germline V gives CDR1 SQVTM, CDR2 ANQGSEA. V dropped 2 bases and J dropped 7 bases, with 6 bases sitting between them. The CDR3 spans 11 residues. As DNA, the CDR3 is TGCAGCGTTGAAAGGCGAAATGAGCAGTTCTTC. This translates into CSVERRNEQFF.

The CDR3 sequence is CASSLGLPETQYF. The CDR3 nucleotides read TGCGCCAGCAGCTTGGGGCTGCCAGAGACCCAGTACTTC. This chain connects TRBV5-1 to TRBJ2-5, with D unclear. Trimming stripped 0 bases from V and 4 bases from J, with 7 bases between. This CDR3 has 13 residues. CDR1 is SGHRS, CDR2 YFSETQ, per germline.

The J gene is TRBJ1-6, the V gene TRBV27; D is perhaps TRBD1 (6 bases). Germline lookup yields CDR1 MNHEY and CDR2 SMNVEV (reference sequence). V lost 3 bases and J 12 bases, leaving 18 bases between the germline ends. The CDR3 is 15 amino acids. CDR3 DNA sequence: TGTGCCAGCAGTTTTGGACAGAATAGTGATGTACCCCTCCACTTT. Its protein product is CASSFGQNSDVPLHF.

V is TRBV29-1 and J is TRBJ2-7; D possibly matches TRBD1 or TRBD2 (5 bases each). CDR1 SQVTM and CDR2 ANQGSEA come from the germline V gene. V was clipped by 7 bases and J by 5 bases, with 6 bases between them. This CDR3 contains 9 residues. CDR3 protein: CSGGNEQYF. CDR3 sequence (DNA): TGCAGCGGGGGGAACGAGCAGTACTTC.

The J gene is TRBJ1-6, the V gene TRBV28; D is undetermined. Trimming cost V 6 bases and J 5 bases, with 5 bases left between them. Germline-derived CDR1 and CDR2 are MDHEN and SYDVKM. This CDR3 has 12 residues. The CDR3 coding sequence is TGTGCCAGCAGCCTAAATAATTCACCCCTCCACTTT. It translates to CASSLNNSPLHF.

J is TRBJ1-4 and V is TRBV7-9, with TRBD1 as a possible D gene (6 bases). The V gene's germline CDR1 is SEHNR and CDR2 FQNEAQ (reference sequence). This CDR3 has 16 amino acids. Between the trimmed V and J ends, which lost 5 bases and 0 bases, there was a span of 13 bases. The CDR3 is CASSQGQSATNEKLFF. CDR3 nucleotides: TGTGCCAGCAGCCAGGGACAAAGCGCAACTAATGAAAAACTGTTTTTT. Looking up the rest from reference TRBV7-9 and TRBJ1-4 gives the full variable domain: DTGVSQNPRHKITKRGQNVTFRCDPISEHNRLYWYRQTLGQGPEFLTYFQNEAQLEKSRLLSDRFSAERPKGSFSTLEIQRTEQGDSAMYLCASSQGQSATNEKLFFGSGTQLSVL.

The chain has TRBV6-2 or TRBV6-3 and TRBJ2-5; D is unresolved. Deletions cut 4 bases from V and 5 bases from J, with 11 bases between. The length of the CDR3 is 13 residues. Germline assignment: CDR1 MNHEY and CDR2 SVGEGT. The CDR3 is CASSSDGGETQYF. The CDR3 coding sequence is TGTGCCAGCAGTTCCGACGGCGGTGAGACCCAGTACTTC.

The chain carries TRBV14 and TRBJ2-6; the D gene is possibly TRBD1 (6 bases). This CDR3 has 16 residues. Germline V gene data show CDR1 as SGHDN and CDR2 as FVKESK. Deletions cut 1 base from V and 3 bases from J, with 10 bases between. CDR3 DNA sequence: TGTGCCAGCAGCCAAGGAGCCAGGGGTGGGGCCAACGTCCTGACTTTC. Amino acid sequence: CASSQGARGGANVLTF.

This rearrangement joins TRBV19 to TRBJ2-1, with TRBD2 as a possible D gene (5 bases). V dropped 5 bases and J dropped 1 base, with 12 bases sitting between them. From germline, CDR1 is LNHDA and CDR2 SQIVND (reference sequence). CDR3 length equals 15 residues. The CDR3 here is CASSVTWRSYNEQFF. Here the CDR3 DNA reads TGTGCCAGTAGTGTAACCTGGAGGTCCTACAATGAGCAGTTCTTC.

The genes are TRBV7-9 and TRBJ2-3; 9 bases are shared with TRBD2. The V gene's germline CDR1 is SEHNR and CDR2 FQNEAQ (reference sequence). The CDR3 length is 15 residues. With 7 bases clipped from V and 5 bases from J, the junction kept 10 bases outside the gene matches. The CDR3 nucleotides are TGTGCCAGCACCAGGGGCGGGAGGGCGATAGATACGCAGTATTTT. Its translation is CASTRGGRAIDTQYF.